Below are 7 T cell receptor beta chains sequenced from a single sample in a study of T-cell memory formation after mild COVID-19. TCRdb used MiXCR to reprocess the 5' RACE reads, holding one entry per CDR3 protein. The table has about 500,000 distinct CDR3 sequences, about a fifth seen once; the top ten hold roughly an eighth. Source material: PBMCs or a T cell subset sorted from them (not recorded which). All receptors derive from an adult woman who had mild COVID-19 (a few samples of this study predate the infection). Cell type and time point are not known.

This clonotype has just a few counts. The chain joins TRBV5-1 to TRBJ2-7; TRBD1 matches 10 bases. The CDR3 is made up of 18 amino acids. V lost 3 bases, J lost 7 bases, and 19 bases stayed unmatched. CDR1 SGHRS and CDR2 YFSETQ come from the germline V gene. DNA for the CDR3: TGCGCCAGCAGCTACCCCGGGACAGGGGACCTCCTCCCGGGAGAGCAGTACTTC. Its protein product is CASSYPGTGDLLPGEQYF.

This clonotype was recorded many times. This chain joins TRBV3-1 and TRBJ2-7; 10 bases agree with TRBD1. The CDR3 loop spans 13 amino acids. Losses at the gene ends were 4 bases for V and 6 bases for J; bases not matched to a gene: 3. The germline gives CDR1 LGHDT, CDR2 YNNKEL (reference sequence). The CDR3 reads CASSRRTGGEQYF. The CDR3 DNA reads TGTGCCAGCAGCCGAAGGACAGGGGGCGAGCAGTACTTC.

This sequence joins TRBV12-3 or TRBV12-4 and TRBJ1-2, with a possible D match to TRBD1 (5 bases). Trimming removed 3 bases at V and 7 bases at J, with 6 bases between. There are 11 residues in the CDR3. CDR3: CASSFGGGYTF. CDR3 in DNA: TGTGCCAGCAGTTTCGGGGGTGGCTACACCTTC.

The chain recombines TRBV5-1 with TRBJ2-3; 9 bases agree with TRBD2. The V gene end was trimmed by 6 bases and the J gene end by 3 bases; junction bases not matched to a gene: 8. Germline-derived CDR1 and CDR2 are SGHRS and YFSETQ. The CDR3 is made up of 15 amino acids. The CDR3 loop is CASTSSGRRTDTQYF. The CDR3 DNA sequence: TGCGCCAGCACCAGTAGCGGGAGACGAACAGATACGCAGTATTTT.

CDR3 DNA: TGCGCCAGCAGCCAAGGCGAGGGACTAGCCGCCTACGAGCAGTACTTC. It specifies CASSQGEGLAAYEQYF. This rearrangement joins TRBV4-1 to TRBJ2-7, with 9 bases matching TRBD2. CDR3 length: 16 residues. With 1 base clipped from V and 2 bases from J, the junction kept 6 bases outside the gene matches. In germline, CDR1 is MGHRA, CDR2 YSYEKL.

The chain recombines TRBV27 with TRBJ1-2; maybe TRBD1 (5 bases). Looked up from germline, CDR1 is MNHEY and CDR2 is SMNVEV (reference sequence). V was cut by 6 bases and J by 0 bases, with 14 bases left in between. This CDR3 is built from 15 residues. The CDR3 reads CASSLDTLANYGYTF. Written as DNA, the CDR3 is TGTGCCAGCAGCCTGGACACTCTAGCTAACTATGGCTACACCTTC.

The rearrangement links TRBV7-3 to TRBJ1-2, with TRBD1 matching 7 bases. The CDR3 length is 13 residues. Losses at the gene ends were 5 bases for V and 10 bases for J; bases not matched to a gene: 10. The V gene's germline CDR1 is SGHTA and CDR2 FQGTGA. The CDR3 DNA reads as TGTGCCAGCAGCCGGGACAGTGGTTATAACTACACCTTC. It yields the protein CASSRDSGYNYTF.